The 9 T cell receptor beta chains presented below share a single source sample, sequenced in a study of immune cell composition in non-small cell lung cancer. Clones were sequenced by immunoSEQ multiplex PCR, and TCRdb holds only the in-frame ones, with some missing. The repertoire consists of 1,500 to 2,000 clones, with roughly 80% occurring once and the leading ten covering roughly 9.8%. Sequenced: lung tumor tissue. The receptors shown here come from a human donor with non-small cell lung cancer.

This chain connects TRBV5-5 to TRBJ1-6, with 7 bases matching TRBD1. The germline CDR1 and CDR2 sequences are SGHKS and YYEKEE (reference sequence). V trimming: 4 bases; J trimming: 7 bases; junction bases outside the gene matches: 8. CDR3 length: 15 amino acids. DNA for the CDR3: TGTGCCAGCAGCCCAGGGGACAGACTAAATTCACCCCTCCACTTT. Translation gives CASSPGDRLNSPLHF. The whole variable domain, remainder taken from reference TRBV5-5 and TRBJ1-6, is DAGVTQSPTHLIKTRGQQVTLRCSPISGHKSVSWYQQVLGQGPQFIFQYYEKEERGRGNFPDRFSARQFPNYSSELNVNALLLGDSALYLCASSPGDRLNSPLHFGNGTRLTVT.

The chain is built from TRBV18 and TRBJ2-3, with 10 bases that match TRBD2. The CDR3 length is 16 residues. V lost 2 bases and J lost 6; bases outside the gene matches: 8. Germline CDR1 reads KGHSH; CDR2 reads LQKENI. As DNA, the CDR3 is TGTGCCAGCTCACCATCCAGCGGGAGGGCCGGGGATACGCAGTATTTT. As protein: CASSPSSGRAGDTQYF.

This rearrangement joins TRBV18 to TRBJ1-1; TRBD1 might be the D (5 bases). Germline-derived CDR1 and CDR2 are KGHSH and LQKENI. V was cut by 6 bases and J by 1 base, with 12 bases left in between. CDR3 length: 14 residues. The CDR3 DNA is TGTGCCAGCTCTCCTATGACAGCGAACACTGAAGCTTTCTTT. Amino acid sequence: CASSPMTANTEAFF.

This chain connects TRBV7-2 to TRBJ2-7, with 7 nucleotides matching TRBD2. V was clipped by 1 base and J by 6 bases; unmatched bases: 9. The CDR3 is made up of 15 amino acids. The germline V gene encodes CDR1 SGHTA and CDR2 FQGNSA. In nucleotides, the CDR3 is TGTGCCAGCAGCTTAGTGGTGGGAGGGTCCGGCGAGCAGTACTTC. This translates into CASSLVVGGSGEQYF.

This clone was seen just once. CDR3 residues: CASSSEGQGPYNEQFF. The CDR3 coding sequence is TGTGCCAGCAGCTCGGAGGGACAGGGCCCCTACAATGAGCAGTTCTTC. V usage is TRBV5-4 and J usage is TRBJ2-1; 9 nucleotides match TRBD1. CDR1 is SGHNT and CDR2 is YYREEE in the germline V gene (reference sequence). The J segment lost 2 bases and the V segment lost 3 bases, leaving 6 bases of the junction unmatched. This CDR3 comprises 16 residues.

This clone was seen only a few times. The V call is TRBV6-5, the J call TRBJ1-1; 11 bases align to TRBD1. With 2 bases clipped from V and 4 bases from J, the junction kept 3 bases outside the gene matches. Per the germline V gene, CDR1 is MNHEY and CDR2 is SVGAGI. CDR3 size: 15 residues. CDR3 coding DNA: TGTGCCAGCAGTTACGGGACAGGGGGAGTCACTGAAGCTTTCTTT. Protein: CASSYGTGGVTEAFF.

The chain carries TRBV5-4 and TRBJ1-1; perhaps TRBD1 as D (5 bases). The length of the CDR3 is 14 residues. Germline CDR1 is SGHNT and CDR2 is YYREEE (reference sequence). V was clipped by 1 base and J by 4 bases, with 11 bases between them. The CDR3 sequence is CASSLPGRGTEAFF. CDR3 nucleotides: TGTGCCAGCAGCTTGCCGGGGAGGGGCACTGAAGCTTTCTTT.

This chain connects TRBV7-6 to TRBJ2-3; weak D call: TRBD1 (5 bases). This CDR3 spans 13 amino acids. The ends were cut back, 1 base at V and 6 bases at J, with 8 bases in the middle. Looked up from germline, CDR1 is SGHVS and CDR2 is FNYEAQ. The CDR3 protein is CASSLVGADTQYF. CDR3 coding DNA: TGTGCCAGCAGCTTAGTTGGGGCCGATACGCAGTATTTT.

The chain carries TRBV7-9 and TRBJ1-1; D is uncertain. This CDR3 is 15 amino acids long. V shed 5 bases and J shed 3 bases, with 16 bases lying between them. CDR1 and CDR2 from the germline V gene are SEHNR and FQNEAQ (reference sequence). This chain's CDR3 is CASSRGPGLHTEAFF. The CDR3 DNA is TGTGCCAGCAGCCGAGGCCCCGGACTGCACACTGAAGCTTTCTTT.